The T cell receptor (beta chain) under discussion was sequenced for a study of T cell repertoires in cytomegalovirus infection. Study-level information: Used in the study were CMV epitopes, some recently identified and HLA-C-restricted, others well-studied and HLA-B-restricted. Based on public TCR beta signatures, there were indications of CMV infection and of a matching HLA type.

The CDR3 loop spans 16 amino acids. V was clipped by 6 bases and J by 6 bases; unmatched bases: 8. TCRdb processed the reads anew with MiXCR; each CDR3 protein has one entry. The sample lists about half a million distinct CDR3 sequences, about 42% occurring once. Study results and caveats: Summed frequency of shared TCR beta families picked out CMV carriers who also had the relevant HLA. Dominant in the ex vivo response were TCR beta clonotypes restricted by HLA-C and specific for CMV.

This clonotype was detected only a few times. Its antigen is not identified. The sequence came from a human donor in good health (CMV status not recorded). Some clones in this sample may be carry-over from other donors' samples. Sample: cultured PBMCs, taken from culture after CMV antigen stimulation. The rearrangement links TRBV12-3 or TRBV12-4 to TRBJ2-2, with 12 bases that match TRBD2. This chain's CDR3 is CASSLPSGGAPGELFF. The CDR3, as DNA: TGTGCCAGCAGCCTCCCTAGCGGGGGGGCCCCCGGGGAGCTGTTTTTT.